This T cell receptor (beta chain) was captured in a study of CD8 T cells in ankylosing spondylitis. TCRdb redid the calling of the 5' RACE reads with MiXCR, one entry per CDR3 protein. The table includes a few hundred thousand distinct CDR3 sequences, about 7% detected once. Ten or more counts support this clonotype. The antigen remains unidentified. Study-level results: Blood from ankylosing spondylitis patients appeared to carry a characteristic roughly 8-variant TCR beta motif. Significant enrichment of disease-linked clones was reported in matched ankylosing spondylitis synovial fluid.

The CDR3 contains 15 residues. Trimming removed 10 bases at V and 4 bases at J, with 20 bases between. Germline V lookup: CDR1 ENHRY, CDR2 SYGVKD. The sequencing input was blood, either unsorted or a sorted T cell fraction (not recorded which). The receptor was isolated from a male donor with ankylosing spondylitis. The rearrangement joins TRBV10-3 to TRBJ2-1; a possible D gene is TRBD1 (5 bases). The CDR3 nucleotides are TGTGCCACCCACCCCGGTCAGACAGAATACAATGAGCAGTTCTTC. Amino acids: CATHPGQTEYNEQFF.